Shown below are 9 T cell receptor beta chains from a single sample sequenced in a study of T-cell memory formation after mild COVID-19. TCRdb reprocessed the 5' RACE reads with MiXCR, giving one entry per CDR3 protein. This sample has fewer than 600,000 distinct CDR3 sequences; roughly 20% occur once, and the top ten carry roughly 9.1%. Sequencing was carried out using PBMCs or a T cell subset sorted from them (not recorded which). Receptors originate from an adult woman who had mild COVID-19 (a few samples of this study predate the infection). Cell type and time point are not known.

This clonotype was observed a handful of times. The chain links TRBV5-1 to TRBJ2-5; D is unclear. This CDR3 region has 14 residues. Germline assignment: CDR1 SGHRS and CDR2 YFSETQ. Deletions cut 1 base from V and 2 bases from J, with 9 bases between. CDR3 amino acids: CASSLRVSQETQYF. As DNA, the CDR3 is TGCGCCAGCAGCTTGAGGGTCTCGCAAGAGACCCAGTACTTC.

The CDR3 spells CASSLSKGQGSYGYTF. The CDR3 DNA is TGTGCCAGCAGTTTATCGAAGGGACAGGGATCATATGGCTACACCTTC. This chain connects TRBV27 to TRBJ1-2; 9 nucleotides match TRBD1. With 0 bases clipped from V and 5 bases from J, the junction kept 7 bases outside the gene matches. This CDR3 is built from 16 residues. Germline V gives CDR1 MNHEY, CDR2 SMNVEV (reference sequence).

In this sample, this clonotype turned up a few times. The genes are TRBV12-3 or TRBV12-4 and TRBJ2-3, with D perhaps matching TRBD1 (6 bases). CDR3 length: 14 amino acids. Deletions cut 4 bases from V and 9 bases from J, with 17 bases between. For the CDR3, the DNA is TGTGCCAGCAGTTCTTTCGCCGGACAGACCACGCAGTATTTT. It codes for CASSSFAGQTTQYF.

The rearrangement links TRBV6-2 or TRBV6-3 to TRBJ2-1, with 9 nucleotides matching TRBD2. Germline lookup yields CDR1 MNHEY and CDR2 SVGEGT. This CDR3 region has 16 residues. Unmatched junction bases numbered 9, after V lost 6 bases and J lost 3 bases. Here the CDR3 DNA reads TGTGCCAGCAGGAGATGGCGGGAGGGCCTCTACAATGAGCAGTTCTTC. This gives the protein CASRRWREGLYNEQFF.

CDR3 region: CASSRTESSTDTQYF. The CDR3 nucleotides read TGTGCCAGCAGCCGAACAGAGTCAAGCACAGATACGCAGTATTTT. This chain connects TRBV7-7 to TRBJ2-3; unclear D gene. CDR1 SSHAT and CDR2 FNYEAQ come from the germline V gene (reference sequence). This CDR3 is built from 15 residues. Trimming removed 5 bases from V and 0 bases from J, with 12 bases in between.

The chain joins TRBV30 to TRBJ1-1; D perhaps matches TRBD1 (6 bases). Trimming left V 3 bases short and J 3 bases short, with 11 bases between. Germline V gives CDR1 GTSNPN, CDR2 SVGIG (reference sequence). The CDR3 has 13 amino acids. CDR3 residues: CAWRGTTDTEAFF. The CDR3 nucleotides are TGTGCCTGGAGGGGGACAACGGACACTGAAGCTTTCTTT. Full variable domain (remainder filled in from reference TRBV30 and TRBJ1-1): SQTIHQWPATLVQPVGSPLSLECTVEGTSNPNLYWYRQAAGRGLQLLFYSVGIGQISSEVPQNLSASRPQDRQFILSSKKLLLSDSGFYLCAWRGTTDTEAFFGQGTRLTVV.

This clonotype was detected a few times. J is TRBJ2-1 and V is TRBV7-2; D is unresolved. This CDR3 is built from 15 residues. V shed 5 bases and J shed 1 base, with 12 bases lying between them. The germline CDR1 and CDR2 sequences are SGHTA and FQGNSA. The CDR3 is CASSPSPESYNEQFF. The CDR3 DNA reads TGTGCCAGCAGCCCCTCCCCGGAGTCCTACAATGAGCAGTTCTTC.

The chain is built from TRBV6-1 and TRBJ2-5; no firm D call. The CDR3 sequence is 13 residues long. Trimming took off 0 bases at V and 7 bases at J, with 9 bases between the two ends. Per the germline V gene, CDR1 is MNHNS and CDR2 is SASEGT. CDR3 protein: CASSEAPLGTQYF. CDR3 in DNA: TGTGCCAGCAGTGAAGCCCCCCTAGGGACCCAGTACTTC.

This clonotype was seen a single time. This chain connects TRBV7-9 to TRBJ1-1; D may be TRBD1 (5 bases). This CDR3 spans 12 amino acids. V was trimmed by 5 bases and J by 8 bases, leaving 12 bases between them. Germline CDR1 and CDR2: SEHNR and FQNEAQ (reference sequence). In DNA, the CDR3 is TGTGCCAGCAGCCTTGACAGTGCCGAAGCTTTCTTT. It yields the protein CASSLDSAEAFF.